This is a list of T cell receptor beta chains from one sample in a study of T cell repertoires in cytomegalovirus infection. TCRdb re-derived calls from the reads in MiXCR, one entry per CDR3 protein. This sample yields approximately 990,000 distinct CDR3 sequences, of which around 32% are seen a single time; about an eighth belongs to the top ten. These TCRs' antigens remain unknown. The specimen comprised cultured CD8+ T cells from PBMCs, sampled from culture after CMV antigen stimulation. The receptors stem from a human donor in good health (CMV status not recorded). Some clones in this sample may be carry-over from other donors' samples. The conserved cysteine and the conserved F or W are not part of the CDR3 here.

V,J,CDR3
TRBV12-3/TRBV12-4,TRBJ1-4,ASSFGQGYYNEKLF
TRBV9,TRBJ1-4,ASSGSGTTNEKLF
TRBV6-2/TRBV6-3,TRBJ2-5,ASSYSTPETQY
TRBV27,TRBJ2-1,ASSLTPGLPSSYNEQF
TRBV4-1,TRBJ1-2,ASSQEDRAWGGYT
TRBV20-1,TRBJ1-1,STRGGGTEAF
TRBV12-3/TRBV12-4,TRBJ2-5,ASSSTSGETQY
TRBV12-3/TRBV12-4,TRBJ1-1,ASRPNINTEAF
TRBV4-3,TRBJ2-1,ASSQDGDLYNEQF
TRBV10-1,TRBJ2-7,ASSDPGQGLYEQY
TRBV27,TRBJ2-2,ASKFVTGHYTGELF
TRBV19,TRBJ1-2,ASKEGEYRIRGGYT
TRBV19,TRBJ1-6,ASHRSSYNSPLH
TRBV4-1,TRBJ1-1,ASSEGTGVTEAF
TRBV4-2,TRBJ2-1,ASSQEASGGYNEQF
TRBV2,TRBJ2-3,ASLGLPSTDTQY
TRBV2,TRBJ1-5,ASSEGTGVEPQH
TRBV7-9,TRBJ2-4,ASSPAQGLAKNIQY
TRBV11-2,TRBJ2-7,ASSLGVLSYEQY
TRBV7-9,TRBJ2-7,ASSPGQGTDEQY
TRBV7-9,TRBJ2-3,ASSFTLSGGTSTDTQY
TRBV4-2,TRBJ1-2,ASSQQTGSDYGYT
TRBV20-1,TRBJ1-5,SARDPRDRGRQPQH
TRBV7-9,TRBJ2-5,ASSMGQSKETQY
TRBV11-2,TRBJ2-1,ASSYLGGPRSYNEQF
TRBV7-9,TRBJ2-1,ASSFQLSPYNEQF
TRBV7-6,TRBJ1-2,ASSPTFRDPNNYGYT
TRBV7-8,TRBJ1-1,ASSRDLPLDTEAF